These 20 T cell receptor beta chains were sequenced from one sample in a study of CD8+ T cells in alopecia areata (dated by TCRdb to 2016 to 2019). Interpreted using the paper, the time point label stands for: baseline before oral tofacitinib. The library was prepared using the immunoSEQ multiplex PCR assay. RNA was extracted from all samples and reverse transcribed into cDNA as template for TCR sequencing. Held by TCRdb, this immuneACCESS table contains in-frame sequences only and omits some clones. Under half of the omission traces to an unresolved V gene where checked; the cause of the rest is unknown. A total of around 250,000 clones appear in this sample, roughly two thirds of them only once. The ten largest clones take up 1% to 1.5% of the sample. Sequenced material: CD4+ T cells sorted from blood, taken at week 0. Every receptor here comes from a human donor with alopecia areata.

V gene TRBV30 combines with J gene TRBJ2-5; D is possibly TRBD1 or TRBD2 (5 bases each). The CDR3 loop spans 13 amino acids. Per germline, CDR1 GTSNPN and CDR2 SVGIG (reference sequence). V was trimmed by 8 bases and J by 5 bases, leaving 18 bases between them. The CDR3 region has the DNA TGTGCCCGCCAAAGGGGTAGAGGGGAGACCCAGTACTTC. It codes for CARQRGRGETQYF.

This clone was recorded a few times. The rearrangement joins TRBV29-1 to TRBJ1-4; D is possibly TRBD1 (6 bases). Looked up from germline, CDR1 is SQVTM and CDR2 is ANQGSEA. The CDR3 is 14 amino acids. Deletions cut 7 bases from V and 5 bases from J, with 17 bases between. CDR3 in amino acids: CSAGAGHPNEKLFF. Written as DNA, the CDR3 is TGCAGCGCTGGCGCGGGACACCCGAATGAAAAACTGTTTTTT.

V and J are TRBV14 and TRBJ1-4; TRBD1 might be the D (5 bases). The V end was cut by 6 bases, the J end by 1 base, with 12 bases between. The germline V gene encodes CDR1 SGHDN and CDR2 FVKESK. The CDR3 spans 15 residues. CDR3 loop: CASRSGGGTNEKLFF. Here the CDR3 DNA reads TGTGCCAGCAGGAGCGGTGGGGGAACTAATGAAAAACTGTTTTTT.

CDR3 nucleotides: TGCGCCAGCAGCGACGACAGGGGGCACGACGAGCAGTACTTC. Protein: CASSDDRGHDEQYF. The chain uses TRBV4-1 and TRBJ2-7, with TRBD1 identical over 10 bases. The CDR3 is made up of 14 amino acids. The V gene's germline CDR1 is MGHRA and CDR2 YSYEKL. The trim removed 5 bases at V and 5 bases at J, leaving 6 bases unmatched.

This clone was counted between two and nine times. V and J are TRBV4-1 and TRBJ1-2, with unresolved D. CDR1 MGHRA and CDR2 YSYEKL come from the germline V gene. Trimming pared 0 bases from V and 4 bases from J, leaving 6 bases between. This CDR3 is built from 13 residues. CDR3: CASSQDRPYGYTF. CDR3 nucleotides: TGCGCCAGCAGCCAAGATAGACCCTATGGCTACACCTTC.

There are a few counts of this clone. This chain connects TRBV29-1 to TRBJ2-3, with D possibly matching TRBD1 (5 bases). Looked up from germline, CDR1 is SQVTM and CDR2 is ANQGSEA. V lost 4 bases and J lost 5, with 10 bases in between. The length of the CDR3 is 12 residues. The CDR3 nucleotides are TGCAGCGTTGTTCAGGGTGGAGATACGCAGTATTTT. Its translation: CSVVQGGDTQYF.

At least ten counts were recorded for this clone. The rearrangement links TRBV6-1 to TRBJ2-1, with TRBD2 matching 12 bases. J lost 5 bases, V lost 5 bases, and 4 bases had no gene match. The CDR3 runs to 15 residues. The germline V gene encodes CDR1 MNHNS and CDR2 SASEGT. CDR3 bases: TGTGCCAGCAGTCTGACTAGCGGGGGAAACAATGAGCAGTTCTTC. It is translated as CASSLTSGGNNEQFF.

The chain employs TRBV4-2 and TRBJ2-5, with no clear D. V shed 4 bases and J shed 5 bases, with 11 bases lying between them. The CDR3 runs to 13 residues. Per germline, CDR1 LGHNA and CDR2 YNFKEQ. The CDR3 is CASSRSGSETQYF. Written as DNA, the CDR3 is TGTGCCAGCAGCCGTTCTGGGTCCGAGACCCAGTACTTC.

The V call is TRBV11-2, the J call TRBJ2-5; D possibly corresponds to TRBD1 (7 bases). The CDR3 runs to 13 residues. Trimming removed 9 bases from V and 3 bases from J, with 14 bases in between. CDR1 SGHAT and CDR2 FQNNGV come from the germline V gene. The CDR3 reads CARSSRGEETQYF. The CDR3 bases are TGTGCCAGATCGAGCAGGGGGGAAGAGACCCAGTACTTC.

The J gene is TRBJ1-6, the V gene TRBV25-1; perhaps TRBD1 as D (5 bases). This CDR3 spans 16 amino acids. Per the germline V gene, CDR1 is MGHDK and CDR2 is SYGVNS. V lost 6 bases and J lost 4, with 16 bases in between. CDR3 coding DNA: TGTGCCAGCAGCCCAGCGGGCCAGGGATATAATTCACCCCTCCACTTT. This sequence encodes CASSPAGQGYNSPLHF.

This clone was observed a few times. The rearrangement links TRBV5-1 to TRBJ2-5; unclear D gene. The germline V gene encodes CDR1 SGHRS and CDR2 YFSETQ. The CDR3 extends over 14 amino acids. V lost 0 bases and J 5 bases, leaving 11 bases between the germline ends. The CDR3 here is CASSLERETETQYF. The CDR3 coding sequence is TGCGCCAGCAGCTTGGAGAGAGAAACTGAGACCCAGTACTTC. The variable domain in full, with the rest retrieved from reference TRBV5-1 and TRBJ2-5, is KAGVTQTPRYLIKTRGQQVTLSCSPISGHRSVSWYQQTPGQGLQFLFEYFSETQRNKGNFPGRFSGRQFSNSRSEMNVSTLELGDSALYLCASSLERETETQYFGPGTRLLVL.

The chain has TRBV29-1 and TRBJ1-2; D is unclear. Trimming shortened V by 3 bases and J by 5 bases, and 13 bases separated the two germline ends. Germline lookup yields CDR1 SQVTM and CDR2 ANQGSEA. The CDR3 extends over 13 amino acids. The CDR3 loop is CSVDQKVGYGYTF. The DNA for the CDR3 is TGCAGCGTTGATCAAAAGGTCGGGTATGGCTACACCTTC.

The rearrangement links TRBV30 to TRBJ1-5, with D hard to call. This CDR3 is 14 amino acids long. Germline-derived CDR1 and CDR2 are GTSNPN and SVGIG (reference sequence). V dropped 2 bases and J dropped 7 bases, with 15 bases sitting between them. The CDR3 DNA is TGTGCCTGGAGTTTCCCCGGCCTCGGACAGCCCCAGCATTTT. It codes for CAWSFPGLGQPQHF.

The rearrangement uses TRBV29-1 and TRBJ2-3, with TRBD1 matching 9 bases. The V segment lost 4 bases and the J segment 4 bases; nucleotides outside the gene matches: 3. Germline assignment: CDR1 SQVTM and CDR2 ANQGSEA. The CDR3 is 13 amino acids. The CDR3 region is CSVADRGPDTQYF. CDR3 DNA sequence: TGCAGCGTTGCGGACAGGGGCCCAGATACGCAGTATTTT.

The V call is TRBV7-3, the J call TRBJ2-3; D is unresolved. Trimming cost V 1 base and J 6 bases, with 11 bases left between them. The CDR3 spans 14 residues. The germline V gene encodes CDR1 SGHTA and CDR2 FQGTGA. The CDR3 nucleotides are TGTGCCAGCAGCTTAAGTGGGCCCACCGATACGCAGTATTTT. Protein sequence: CASSLSGPTDTQYF.

The chain combines TRBV5-1 with TRBJ2-5; D might be TRBD2 (5 bases). The CDR3 runs 14 residues. CDR1 SGHRS and CDR2 YFSETQ come from the germline V gene. The V gene lost 0 bases and the J gene lost 6 bases, with 12 bases spanning the gap. The DNA of the CDR3 is TGCGCCAGCAGCTTGGGAGGGTCCGAAAAGACCCAGTACTTC. Protein: CASSLGGSEKTQYF.

V usage is TRBV2 and J usage is TRBJ1-5; TRBD1 aligns across 9 bases. This CDR3 comprises 14 residues. V was pared by 6 bases and J by 6 bases, with 6 bases of the junction left unmatched. CDR1 SNHLY and CDR2 FYNNEI come from the germline V gene. The CDR3 loop reads CASSERTGAQPQHF. The CDR3 DNA reads as TGTGCCAGCAGCGAACGGACAGGGGCTCAGCCCCAGCATTTT.

This chain connects TRBV6-5 to TRBJ2-5, with 11 bases aligning to TRBD2. The CDR3 sequence is 14 residues long. The ends lost 5 bases at V and 3 bases at J; junction bases unmatched: 2. Germline lookup yields CDR1 MNHEY and CDR2 SVGAGI. Here the CDR3 reads CASSLSGGEETQYF. The CDR3, as DNA: TGTGCCAGCAGTCTTAGCGGGGGGGAAGAGACCCAGTACTTC.

This chain uses TRBV4-1 with TRBJ1-2; 9 positions match TRBD1. V trimming: 4 bases; J trimming: 8 bases; junction bases outside the gene matches: 8. There are 14 residues in the CDR3. Germline CDR1 reads MGHRA; CDR2 reads YSYEKL. CDR3 protein: CASSLSDRGGGYTF. For the CDR3, the DNA is TGCGCCAGCAGCCTTTCGGACAGGGGAGGAGGCTACACCTTC.

The CDR3 region is CASSPQVNQPQHF. The CDR3 region has the DNA TGTGCCAGCAGCCCACAAGTCAATCAGCCCCAGCATTTT. The chain combines TRBV7-3 with TRBJ1-5, with D hard to call. The CDR3 covers 13 residues. CDR1 and CDR2 (germline): SGHTA, FQGTGA. The V gene lost 5 bases and the J gene lost 3 bases, with 8 bases spanning the gap.